The 4 T cell receptor beta chains below were found in one sample sequenced in a study of CD8+CD57+ T cells in acquired aplastic anemia (dated by TCRdb to 2016 to 2019). Data came from an Illumina HiSeq 2000. Genomic DNA served as template for TCR beta VDJ combination and CDR3 sequence profiling. The public reads were reanalyzed by TCRdb: fastp trimming at Q25, MiXCR alignment, in-frame beta chains only. A single entry per CDR3 protein holds the most common genes and DNA from its merged rows. The table for this sample lists approximately 200,000 distinct CDR3 sequences; around 63% of them were counted only once. The ten largest clones take up about 29% of the sample. Sample: sorted CD4+, CD8+, or CD8+CD57+ T cells (not recorded which) from PBMCs. These receptors were collected from a human donor in good health.

This clonotype was detected ten times or more. The chain is built from TRBV4-1 and TRBJ1-5; 7 bases agree with TRBD1. Trimming took 4 bases from V and 7 from J; bases not matched to a gene: 4. The germline CDR1 and CDR2 sequences are MGHRA and YSYEKL. There are 13 residues in the CDR3. CDR3 in amino acids: CASSPNRGQPQHF. CDR3 DNA sequence: TGCGCCAGCAGCCCGAACAGGGGCCAGCCCCAGCATTTT.

This clonotype appeared a single time. This sequence joins TRBV25-1 and TRBJ1-3; no clear D gene. CDR3 size: 11 residues. In germline, CDR1 is MGHDK, CDR2 SYGVNS. V lost 2 bases, J lost 8 bases, and 4 bases lay in between. In DNA form, the CDR3 reads TGTGCCAGCAGTGAAGGAGACACCATATATTTT. Its protein is CASSEGDTIYF. The entire variable domain, with the rest obtained from reference TRBV25-1 and TRBJ1-3, is as follows: EADIYQTPRYLVIGTGKKITLECSQTMGHDKMYWYQQDPGMELHLIHYSYGVNSTEKGDLSSESTVSRIRTEHFPLTLESARPSHTSQYLCASSEGDTIYFGEGSWLTVV.

The chain combines TRBV29-1 with TRBJ2-3, with 7 bases matching TRBD1. This CDR3 has 13 residues. Germline-derived CDR1 and CDR2 are SQVTM and ANQGSEA. Losses at the gene ends were 7 bases for V and 4 bases for J; bases not matched to a gene: 8. CDR3 bases: TGCAGCGGACGACAGGGCATATCAGATACGCAGTATTTT. The encoded protein is CSGRQGISDTQYF.

This clonotype was observed at least ten times. The chain recombines TRBV25-1 with TRBJ1-5; D not certain. Germline lookup yields CDR1 MGHDK and CDR2 SYGVNS. With 3 bases removed from V and 7 bases from J, the gap between germline ends came to 16 bases. The CDR3 extends over 15 amino acids. DNA for the CDR3: TGTGCCAGCAGTGAGGGAAGAGGATTCAGGCAGCCCCAGCATTTT. This encodes CASSEGRGFRQPQHF.